This TCR beta chain was observed in a study of blood T cell repertoires in COVID-19. Overall study: Acute and convalescent COVID-19 samples came from the United States, Italy and Spain. T cells, B-cell-depleted T cells, or PBMCs supplied cDNA or gDNA.

V lost 6 bases, J lost 8 bases, and 17 bases lay in between. The V gene's germline CDR1 is SGHDT and CDR2 YYEEEE. The CDR3 is made up of 14 amino acids. Original handling: Nucleated cell number was recorded as an estimate derived from reference gene primer amplification. The method was immunoSEQ multiplex PCR; TCRdb's version includes in-frame clones alone and lacks a portion of them. V and J calls plus clone size are reproduced from that table; the DNA served to infer D and trimming. The sample contains a few hundred thousand clones, roughly 87% of which appear only once. Sequenced input: peripheral blood. The receptor comes from a man in his fifties or sixties with active or convalescent COVID-19. This sequence joins TRBV5-6 and TRBJ1-4, with D perhaps matching TRBD1 (6 bases). The CDR3 DNA sequence: TGTGCCAGCACTCCGAGGGGGACATCCGAAAAACTGTTTTTT. It yields the protein CASTPRGTSEKLFF.